This T cell receptor beta chain stems from a study of regulatory T cells in long-lasting Graves disease. Study overall: Graves' patients, diagnosed recently, had received antithyroid drugs under 3 months. Study results and limitations: Only peripheral blood was studied, not thyroid tissue.

Germline-derived CDR1 and CDR2 are DFQATT and SNEGSKA (reference sequence). Trimming stripped 0 bases from V and 6 bases from J, with 11 bases between. The CDR3 is made up of 13 amino acids. In this sample, this clonotype turned up many times. Its antigen is as yet unknown. Noted time point: newly diagnosed GD, antithyroid drugs for less than 3 months. PBMC-extracted RNA yielded the TCR library. Through Arm-PCR of CDR3 regions and iRepertoire HTBI primers, TCR beta libraries were built. MiXCR, applied by TCRdb to the multiplex PCR reads, yields one record per CDR3 protein. The sample yields around 470,000 distinct CDR3 sequences, 14% seen once. This sample was also put to use in a study of T cells in Graves' hyperthyroidism and ophthalmopathy. According to that study: The diagnoses drew upon clinical symptoms, serum thyroxine and TRAb, thyroid ultrasound and orbital computed tomography. For ophthalmopathy, model prediction preceded onset by a median about six months.

The TCR originated in a woman aged 50 to 65 with Graves disease. V gene TRBV20-1 combines with J gene TRBJ2-5; a possible D gene is TRBD2 (6 bases). The starting material was peripheral blood mononuclear cells (PBMCs), obtained at new diagnosis, from a patient treated with antithyroid drugs. In nucleotides, the CDR3 is TGCAGTGCTAGAGATCCGGGAGATCAGACCCAGTACTTC. Amino acids: CSARDPGDQTQYF.